This T cell receptor (beta chain) was identified during a study of blood T cell repertoires in COVID-19. Background on the study: COVID-19 samples, acute and convalescent, were from the United States, Italy and Spain. Sources were T cells, B-cell-depleted T cells, or PBMCs; the material itself was cDNA or gDNA.

CDR1 SGHRS and CDR2 YFSETQ come from the germline V gene. CDR3 size: 15 residues. V was cut by 3 bases and J by 0 bases, with 10 bases left in between. Sequenced by immunoSEQ multiplex PCR; TCRdb stores in-frame clones only, minus some. The repertoire holds about 150,000 clones, with 65% to 85% as singletons. Participants spanned ages about 18 to 95 years and resided in 20 to 25 US areas. Within 2 weeks before study entry, exposed participants met a COVID-19 case. The chain has TRBV5-1 and TRBJ1-3, with no clear D. The sample taken for sequencing was PBMCs or T cells enriched from blood (not recorded which). The sequence derives from a man in his 70s who had been exposed to COVID-19. CDR3 sequence (DNA): TGCGCCAGCAGCTCACTCCCGAACTCTGGAAACACCATATATTTT. Its translation is CASSSLPNSGNTIYF.